A single sample gave rise to the 27 T cell receptor beta chains below, sequenced in a study of blood T cells in healthy people across ages. For the second PCR, which ran for about 7 to 12 cycles, a sample-barcoded 5' primer and a J-beta primer mix were used. TCRdb re-analysed the 5' RACE reads in MiXCR, keeping a single row per CDR3 protein. This table holds 700,000 to 950,000 distinct CDR3 sequences, more than 45% found once. Sample: blood. These receptors were collected from a man younger than 45 in good health.

This sequence joins TRBV7-2 and TRBJ2-3, with 8 bases identical to TRBD2. CDR1 and CDR2 from the germline V gene are SGHTA and FQGNSA. CDR3 length equals 15 residues. J gave up 5 bases and V 5 bases, and 9 bases lay outside the gene matches. CDR3 sequence (DNA): TGTGCCAGCAGCCCCCGGGGTGCGGGAGGAGATACGCAGTATTTT. As protein: CASSPRGAGGDTQYF.

The CDR3 loop is CASSQDGNSNQPQHF. Here the CDR3 DNA reads TGTGCCAGCAGCCAGGACGGTAATAGCAATCAGCCCCAGCATTTT. This chain joins TRBV7-2 and TRBJ1-5, with D unresolved. This CDR3 has 15 amino acids. Trimming left V 5 bases short and J 0 bases short, with 11 bases between. In germline, CDR1 is SGHTA, CDR2 FQGNSA.

The V and J genes are TRBV7-2 and TRBJ2-7, with TRBD2 identical over 13 bases. V was pared by 3 bases and J by 0 bases, with 11 bases of the junction left unmatched. The CDR3 is made up of 19 amino acids. The germline gives CDR1 SGHTA, CDR2 FQGNSA. The CDR3 loop is CASSFPRTSGGESSYEQYF. The CDR3 DNA sequence: TGTGCCAGCAGCTTCCCTCGGACTAGCGGGGGAGAGAGCTCCTACGAGCAGTACTTC.

The rearrangement links TRBV20-1 to TRBJ2-1; 10 bases are a match to TRBD2. CDR1 and CDR2 from the germline V gene are DFQATT and SNEGSKA (reference sequence). There are 18 residues in the CDR3. J was trimmed by 1 base and V by 3 bases; bases with no gene match: 12. The DNA of the CDR3 is TGCAGTGCTAGGGACCGTCTAGCGGGAGTCGGGTCCTACAATGAGCAGTTCTTC. Protein sequence: CSARDRLAGVGSYNEQFF.

The chain couples TRBV18 to TRBJ2-2, with D hard to call. This CDR3 contains 14 residues. The V gene's germline CDR1 is KGHSH and CDR2 LQKENI. Deletions cut 3 bases from V and 1 base from J, with 6 bases between. CDR3 in DNA: TGTGCCAGCTCACCGACGGTGAACACCGGGGAGCTGTTTTTT. It specifies CASSPTVNTGELFF.

The V gene is TRBV28, the J gene TRBJ2-2; D call uncertain. Germline lookup yields CDR1 MDHEN and CDR2 SYDVKM. The CDR3 has 17 residues. V was trimmed by 2 bases and J by 6 bases, leaving 19 bases between them. CDR3 sequence: CASSLLGQSLRPGELFF. CDR3 nucleotides: TGTGCCAGCAGTTTACTAGGGCAGTCCCTAAGGCCCGGGGAGCTGTTTTTT. Based on the CDR3 plus reference TRBV28 and TRBJ2-2, the full variable domain is DVKVTQSSRYLVKRTGEKVFLECVQDMDHENMFWYRQDPGLGLRLIYFSYDVKMKEKGDIPEGYSVSREKKERFSLILESASTNQTSMYLCASSLLGQSLRPGELFFGEGSRLTVL.

The chain links TRBV6-2 or TRBV6-3 to TRBJ2-3; 7 nucleotides match TRBD2. Germline lookup yields CDR1 MNHEY and CDR2 SVGEGT. J lost 5 bases, V lost 4 bases, and 12 bases had no gene match. The CDR3 runs to 16 residues. CDR3 sequence: CASSSSLGGGRDTQYF. DNA for the CDR3: TGTGCCAGCAGTTCCAGTCTGGGCGGGGGAAGAGATACGCAGTATTTT.

The chain joins TRBV9 to TRBJ1-1; D might be TRBD1 (5 bases). The CDR3 totals 14 residues. Germline V CDR1 and CDR2: SGDLS, YYNGEE. With 5 bases removed from V and 6 bases from J, the gap between germline ends came to 17 bases. The CDR3 coding sequence is TGTGCCAGCAGTCCTAACGGGAGGGACGCTGAAGCTTTCTTT. Residues: CASSPNGRDAEAFF.

The rearrangement joins TRBV4-2 to TRBJ1-6; D call uncertain. From germline, CDR1 is LGHNA and CDR2 YNFKEQ. V gave up 0 bases and J gave up 10 bases, with 16 bases separating them. The length of the CDR3 is 16 residues. The CDR3 here is CASSQDADPSGSPLHF. For the CDR3, the DNA is TGTGCCAGCAGCCAAGATGCGGACCCATCGGGATCACCCCTCCACTTT.

The J gene is TRBJ2-1, the V gene TRBV5-5; the D gene is possibly TRBD2 (5 bases). The V end lost 5 bases, the J end lost 1 base, and 13 bases lay between the germline ends. The CDR3 totals 15 residues. Germline V lookup: CDR1 SGHKS, CDR2 YYEKEE (reference sequence). The CDR3 bases are TGTGCCAGCAGGGCGGGCTTAGGGTCCTACAATGAGCAGTTCTTC. The encoded protein is CASRAGLGSYNEQFF.

This clonotype appeared a few times. The chain recombines TRBV20-1 with TRBJ2-5, with D possibly TRBD1 on 5 matching bases. Trimming shortened V by 1 base and J by 5 bases, and 8 bases separated the two germline ends. Germline V gene data show CDR1 as DFQATT and CDR2 as SNEGSKA (reference sequence). CDR3 length: 12 amino acids. Written as DNA, the CDR3 is TGCAGTGCTAGAGTCCAGGGCGAGACCCAGTACTTC. Protein product: CSARVQGETQYF.

The chain couples TRBV11-2 to TRBJ2-2, with unresolved D. Trimming took 3 bases from V and 6 from J, leaving 14 bases between them. CDR3 size: 15 residues. Germline CDR1 is SGHAT and CDR2 is FQNNGV. In DNA form, the CDR3 reads TGTGCCAGCAGCTTGGACGCGGTAATGGCCGGGGAGCTGTTTTTT. Its translation is CASSLDAVMAGELFF. The full variable domain, rest sourced from reference TRBV11-2 and TRBJ2-2, is EAGVAQSPRYKIIEKRQSVAFWCNPISGHATLYWYQQILGQGPKLLIQFQNNGVVDDSQLPKDRFSAERLKGVDSTLKIQPAKLEDSAVYLCASSLDAVMAGELFFGEGSRLTVL.

CDR3: CASSPTTGRGYTF. The CDR3 region has the DNA TGTGCCAGCAGCCCCACGACAGGCCGCGGCTACACCTTC. This chain links TRBV7-9 with TRBJ1-2; possibly TRBD1 for D (6 bases). V shed 5 bases and J shed 8 bases, with 15 bases lying between them. Germline V gives CDR1 SEHNR, CDR2 FQNEAQ (reference sequence). This CDR3 is 13 amino acids long.

DNA for the CDR3: TGTGCCACCAGCAGAGCACGTTTAGGACTAGCGGGAACCACAGATACGCAGTATTTT. Translating gives CATSRARLGLAGTTDTQYF. The chain recombines TRBV15 with TRBJ2-3; 12 nucleotides match TRBD2. Germline lookup yields CDR1 LNHNV and CDR2 YYDKDF (reference sequence). This CDR3 region has 19 residues. Trimming took 1 base from V and 2 from J; bases not matched to a gene: 10.

This clonotype was seen a handful of times. J is TRBJ2-3 and V is TRBV6-5; possibly TRBD2 for D (7 bases). V shed 0 bases and J shed 7 bases, with 23 bases lying between them. Germline V gives CDR1 MNHEY, CDR2 SVGAGI. The length of the CDR3 is 18 residues. The CDR3 here is CASSYSMGLGGGSYTQYF. The CDR3 DNA reads TGTGCCAGCAGTTACTCGATGGGTCTGGGAGGGGGGTCTTATACGCAGTATTTT.

This sequence joins TRBV28 and TRBJ1-2; no firm D call. The CDR3 is made up of 13 amino acids. The V end lost 3 bases, the J end lost 8 bases, and 13 bases lay between the germline ends. Per the germline V gene, CDR1 is MDHEN and CDR2 is SYDVKM. The CDR3 DNA follows: TGTGCCAGCAGTTTGGGGAGTATACGCGGCTACACCTTC. Its translation: CASSLGSIRGYTF.

This sequence joins TRBV19 and TRBJ2-4; D may be TRBD1 (6 bases). The CDR3 runs to 13 residues. V was cut by 7 bases and J by 8 bases, with 15 bases left in between. Germline CDR1 and CDR2: LNHDA and SQIVND (reference sequence). The CDR3, as DNA: TGTGCCAGTATAGGACAGCCTACGTACATTCAGTACTTC. The encoded protein is CASIGQPTYIQYF.

This clonotype was found a few times. The genes are TRBV7-9 and TRBJ1-1, with D possibly being TRBD1 (6 bases). Trimming left V 1 base short and J 8 bases short, with 8 bases between. This CDR3 has 12 amino acids. Germline lookup yields CDR1 SEHNR and CDR2 FQNEAQ (reference sequence). The DNA of the CDR3 is TGTGCCAGCAGCTTAGGGGGACAAGAAGCTTTCTTT. Its protein product is CASSLGGQEAFF.

This clonotype was counted only a few times. The chain joins TRBV12-3 or TRBV12-4 to TRBJ2-3; a possible D gene is TRBD2 (6 bases). V lost 5 bases, J lost 3 bases, and 12 bases lay in between. This CDR3 has 14 residues. CDR3 protein: CASSPPGVTDTQYF. The DNA for the CDR3 is TGTGCCAGCAGTCCACCGGGGGTGACAGATACGCAGTATTTT.

CDR3: CASRSLAAGPYEQYF. CDR3 coding DNA: TGTGCCAGCAGGTCACTAGCCGCAGGGCCCTACGAGCAGTACTTC. This chain joins TRBV3-1 and TRBJ2-7; possibly TRBD2 for D (6 bases). Per germline, CDR1 LGHDT and CDR2 YNNKEL (reference sequence). The CDR3 covers 15 residues. V was cut by 6 bases and J by 2 bases, with 17 bases left in between.

This clonotype was found a few times. The chain carries TRBV9 and TRBJ2-5, with D unclear. Trimming cost V 1 base and J 1 base, with 5 bases left between them. Per germline, CDR1 SGDLS and CDR2 YYNGEE. The CDR3 runs to 13 residues. CDR3 protein: CASSVYGQETQYF. The DNA of the CDR3 is TGTGCCAGCAGCGTATACGGCCAAGAGACCCAGTACTTC.

The chain combines TRBV6-2 or TRBV6-3 with TRBJ2-7, with 10 positions matching TRBD2. V lost 4 bases to trimming and J lost 3 bases; unmatched junction nucleotides: 15. This CDR3 is 18 amino acids long. The germline CDR1 and CDR2 sequences are MNHEY and SVGEGT. The CDR3 nucleotides read TGTGCCAGCAGTTCGCTCTCCGCGGTACTAGCGGGGCGCTACGAGCAGTACTTC. Translating gives CASSSLSAVLAGRYEQYF.

The chain is built from TRBV15 and TRBJ1-1; D remains ambiguous. Trimming removed 4 bases from V and 3 bases from J, with 6 bases in between. There are 12 residues in the CDR3. Germline V gene data show CDR1 as LNHNV and CDR2 as YYDKDF (reference sequence). CDR3 loop: CATSMGYTEAFF. Written as DNA, the CDR3 is TGTGCCACCAGCATGGGGTACACTGAAGCTTTCTTT.

This sequence joins TRBV19 and TRBJ2-1; no reliable D call. This CDR3 contains 13 residues. V was cut by 4 bases and J by 6 bases, with 10 bases left in between. Looked up from germline, CDR1 is LNHDA and CDR2 is SQIVND (reference sequence). CDR3 in DNA: TGTGCCAGTAGTACACAGCCTAGCAATGAGCAGTTCTTC. Its protein is CASSTQPSNEQFF.

The chain joins TRBV27 to TRBJ2-7; TRBD2 is a possible D gene (6 bases). There are 12 residues in the CDR3. The V and J ends lost 7 bases and 6 bases respectively, with 13 bases between them. Germline V gene data show CDR1 as MNHEY and CDR2 as SMNVEV (reference sequence). CDR3 loop: CASMRNGGEQYF. In DNA, the CDR3 is TGTGCCAGCATGCGTAACGGGGGCGAGCAGTACTTC.

This clonotype was recorded a few times. The chain is built from TRBV7-2 and TRBJ2-7, with 8 bases lining up with TRBD2. CDR1 and CDR2 from the germline V gene are SGHTA and FQGNSA. The CDR3 is 14 residues long. V was clipped by 6 bases and J by 6 bases; unmatched bases: 10. The CDR3 coding sequence is TGTGCCAGCAGATCGAAGCGGGAGCAGGGCGAGCAGTACTTC. It is translated as CASRSKREQGEQYF. The complete variable domain, with remaining parts taken from reference TRBV7-2 and TRBJ2-7, reads GAGVSQSPSNKVTEKGKDVELRCDPISGHTALYWYRQSLGQGLEFLIYFQGNSAPDKSGLPSDRFSAERTGGSVSTLTIQRTQQEDSAVYLCASRSKREQGEQYFGPGTRLTVT.

This clonotype has just a few counts. The V gene is TRBV12-3 or TRBV12-4, the J gene TRBJ2-1; D is undetermined. Trimming took off 2 bases at V and 3 bases at J, with 8 bases between the two ends. The CDR3 is 14 residues long. The CDR3: CASSLSSYYNEQFF. The CDR3 bases are TGTGCCAGCAGTTTATCCAGTTACTACAATGAGCAGTTCTTC.